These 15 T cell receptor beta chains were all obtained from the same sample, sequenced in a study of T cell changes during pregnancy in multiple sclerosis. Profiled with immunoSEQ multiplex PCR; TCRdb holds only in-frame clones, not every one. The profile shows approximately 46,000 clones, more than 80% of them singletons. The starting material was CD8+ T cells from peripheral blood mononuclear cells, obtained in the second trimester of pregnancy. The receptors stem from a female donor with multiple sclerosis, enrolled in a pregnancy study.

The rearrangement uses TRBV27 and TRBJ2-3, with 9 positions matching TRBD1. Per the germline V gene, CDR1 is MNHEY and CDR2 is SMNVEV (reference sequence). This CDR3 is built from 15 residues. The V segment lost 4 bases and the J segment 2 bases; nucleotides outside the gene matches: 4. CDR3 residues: CASSSGTGITDTQYF. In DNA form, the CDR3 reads TGTGCCAGCAGTTCCGGGACAGGGATCACAGATACGCAGTATTTT.

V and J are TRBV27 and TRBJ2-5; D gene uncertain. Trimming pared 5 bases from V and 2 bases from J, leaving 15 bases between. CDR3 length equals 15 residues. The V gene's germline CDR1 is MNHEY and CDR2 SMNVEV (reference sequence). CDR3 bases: TGTGCCAGCAGTCTTGACTGGCTGACTCAAGAGACCCAGTACTTC. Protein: CASSLDWLTQETQYF.

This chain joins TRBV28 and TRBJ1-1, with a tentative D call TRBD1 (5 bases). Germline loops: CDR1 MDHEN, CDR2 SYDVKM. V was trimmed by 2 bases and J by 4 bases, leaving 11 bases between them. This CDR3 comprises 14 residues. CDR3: CASSLDGGATEAFF. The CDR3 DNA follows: TGTGCCAGCAGTTTAGACGGGGGAGCCACTGAAGCTTTCTTT.

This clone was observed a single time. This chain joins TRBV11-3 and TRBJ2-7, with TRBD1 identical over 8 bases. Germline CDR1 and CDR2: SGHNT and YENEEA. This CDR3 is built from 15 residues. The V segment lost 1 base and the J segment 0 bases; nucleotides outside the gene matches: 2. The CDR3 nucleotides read TGTGCCAGCAGCTTAGGGACAGGGCCCTCCTACGAGCAGTACTTC. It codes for CASSLGTGPSYEQYF.

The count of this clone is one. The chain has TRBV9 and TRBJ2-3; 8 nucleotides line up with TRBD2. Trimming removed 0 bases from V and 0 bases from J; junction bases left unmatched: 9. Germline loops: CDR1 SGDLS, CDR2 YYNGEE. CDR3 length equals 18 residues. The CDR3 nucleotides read TGTGCCAGCAGCGTAGCTCATTCCGGGACTAGAAGCACAGATACGCAGTATTTT. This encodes CASSVAHSGTRSTDTQYF.

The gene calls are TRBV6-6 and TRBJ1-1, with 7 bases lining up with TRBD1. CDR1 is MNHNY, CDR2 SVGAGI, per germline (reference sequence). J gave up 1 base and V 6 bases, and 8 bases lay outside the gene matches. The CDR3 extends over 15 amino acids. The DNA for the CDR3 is TGTGCCAGCAGCCCCGAGGGACAGAAGAACACTGAAGCTTTCTTT. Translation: CASSPEGQKNTEAFF.

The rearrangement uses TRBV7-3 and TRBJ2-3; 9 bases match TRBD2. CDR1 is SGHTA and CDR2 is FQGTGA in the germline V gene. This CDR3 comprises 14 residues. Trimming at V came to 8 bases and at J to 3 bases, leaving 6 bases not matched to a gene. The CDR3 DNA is TGTGCCAGCTCCCCTAGCGGGGTTACAGATACGCAGTATTTT. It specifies CASSPSGVTDTQYF. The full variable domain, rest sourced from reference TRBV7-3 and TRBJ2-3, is GAGVSQTPSNKVTEKGKYVELRCDPISGHTALYWYRQSLGQGPEFLIYFQGTGAADDSGLPNDRFFAVRPEGSVSTLKIQRTERGDSAVYLCASSPSGVTDTQYFGPGTRLTVL.

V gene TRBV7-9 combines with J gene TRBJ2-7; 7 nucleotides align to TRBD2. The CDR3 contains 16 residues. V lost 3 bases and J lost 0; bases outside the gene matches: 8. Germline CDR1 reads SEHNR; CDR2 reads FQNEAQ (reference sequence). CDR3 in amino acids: CASSFRGGEGSYEQYF. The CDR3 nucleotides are TGTGCCAGCAGCTTCCGGGGAGGGGAAGGCTCCTACGAGCAGTACTTC.

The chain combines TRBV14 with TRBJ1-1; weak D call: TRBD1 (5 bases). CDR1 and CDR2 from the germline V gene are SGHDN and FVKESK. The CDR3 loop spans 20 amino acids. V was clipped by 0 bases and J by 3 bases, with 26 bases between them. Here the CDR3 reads CASSQDPHLARVALDTEAFF. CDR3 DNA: TGTGCCAGCAGCCAAGATCCTCACCTTGCCAGGGTGGCTTTGGACACTGAAGCTTTCTTT.

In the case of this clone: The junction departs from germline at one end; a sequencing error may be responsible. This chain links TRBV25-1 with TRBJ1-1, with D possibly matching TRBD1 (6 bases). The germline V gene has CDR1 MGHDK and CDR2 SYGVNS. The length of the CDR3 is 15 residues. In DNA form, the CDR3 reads TGTGCCAGCAGTGGAGGGGACATTCCTTTCACTGAAGCTTCCTTT. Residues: CASSGGDIPFTEASF.

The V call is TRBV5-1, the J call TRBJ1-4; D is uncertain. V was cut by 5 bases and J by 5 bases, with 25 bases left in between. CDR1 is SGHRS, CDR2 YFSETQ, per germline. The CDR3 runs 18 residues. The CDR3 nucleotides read TGCGCCAGCAGAACGCACTATTGGGGAGCCCAAGACAATGAAAAACTGTTTTTT. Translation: CASRTHYWGAQDNEKLFF.

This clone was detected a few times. The CDR3 bases are TGTGCCACCAGCGAGACAGGGGACTCCTACGAGCAGTACTTC. It specifies CATSETGDSYEQYF. This rearrangement joins TRBV15 to TRBJ2-7; TRBD1 matches at 8 bases. CDR1 LNHNV and CDR2 YYDKDF come from the germline V gene (reference sequence). The CDR3 consists of 14 residues. J was trimmed by 0 bases and V by 5 bases; bases with no gene match: 3.

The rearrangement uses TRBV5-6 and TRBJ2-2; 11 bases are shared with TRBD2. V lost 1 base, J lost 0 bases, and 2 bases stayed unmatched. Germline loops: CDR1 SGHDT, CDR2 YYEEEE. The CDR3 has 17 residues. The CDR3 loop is CASSLPSGGPNTGELFF. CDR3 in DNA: TGTGCCAGCAGCTTGCCTAGCGGGGGGCCGAACACCGGGGAGCTGTTTTTT.

CDR3 in DNA: TGTGCCAGCAGTTACCCAGGGACTGCTCAGCCCCAGCATTTT. This codes for CASSYPGTAQPQHF. The genes are TRBV6-6 and TRBJ1-5; perhaps TRBD1 as D (5 bases). The CDR3 length is 14 residues. Germline V CDR1 and CDR2: MNHNY, SVGAGI (reference sequence). Trimming cost V 2 bases and J 6 bases, with 11 bases left between them.

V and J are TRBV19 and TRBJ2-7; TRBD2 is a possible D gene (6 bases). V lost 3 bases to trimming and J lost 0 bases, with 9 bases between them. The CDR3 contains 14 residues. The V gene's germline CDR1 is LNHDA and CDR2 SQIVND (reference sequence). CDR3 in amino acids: CASSMAGTSYEQYF. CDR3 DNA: TGTGCCAGTAGTATGGCGGGGACCTCCTACGAGCAGTACTTC.